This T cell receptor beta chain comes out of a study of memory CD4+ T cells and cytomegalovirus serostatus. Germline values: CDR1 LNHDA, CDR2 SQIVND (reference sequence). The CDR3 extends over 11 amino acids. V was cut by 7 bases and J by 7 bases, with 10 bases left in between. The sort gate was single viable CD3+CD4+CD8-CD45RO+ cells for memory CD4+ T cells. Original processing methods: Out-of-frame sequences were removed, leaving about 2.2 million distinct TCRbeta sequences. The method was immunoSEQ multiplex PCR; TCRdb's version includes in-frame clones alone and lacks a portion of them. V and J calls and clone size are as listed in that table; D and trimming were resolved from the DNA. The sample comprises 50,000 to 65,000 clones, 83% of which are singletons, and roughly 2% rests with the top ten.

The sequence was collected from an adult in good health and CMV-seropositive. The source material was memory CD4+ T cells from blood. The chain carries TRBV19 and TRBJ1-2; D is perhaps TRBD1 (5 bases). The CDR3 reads CASNPRGGYTF. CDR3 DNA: TGTGCCAGTAACCCAAGGGGTGGCTACACCTTC.